The 31 T cell receptor beta chains below all came from one sample that was sequenced in a study of tumor-infiltrating lymphocytes in primary liver carcinoma. The source of the blood RNA was unsorted whole blood, and germline DNA was extracted as well. TCR beta cDNA came from about 500 ng total RNA, primed with a constant-region primer. Slightly modified ARM-PCR served as the procedure for the TCR beta libraries. These libraries came from three rounds of nested multiplex PCR. TRBV1-TRBV30 forward primers and a C-beta reverse primer were used in the first two PCR rounds, which each ran for about 11 cycles. From the multiplex PCR reads, TCRdb called clonotypes with MiXCR, one entry per CDR3 protein. Here the sample spans 300,000 to 350,000 distinct CDR3 sequences, less than 70% being singletons. The sequencing sample was made of peripheral blood. All receptors come from a man aged 35-49 years with primary liver carcinoma and hepatitis B virus infection.

As concerns this clonotype: Since a much larger clone is just one base distant, this may be a read error. This chain links TRBV14 with TRBJ2-3, with 13 bases fitting TRBD2. The length of the CDR3 is 17 residues. Germline CDR1 is SGHDN and CDR2 is FVKESK. Trimming cost V 2 bases and J 4 bases; bases outside gene matches: 6. For the CDR3, the DNA is TGTGCCAGCAGCCAATCGGTGACTAGCGGGAGGTCAGATACGCAGTATTTT. Its translation: CASSQSVTSGRSDTQYF.

This clonotype has a single count. With a much larger clone just one base away, this may be a read error. Since no conserved phenylalanine or tryptophan closes the CDR3, a read error is the likely cause. The genes are TRBV6-2 or TRBV6-3 and TRBJ2-1; 8 bases match TRBD2. Per germline, CDR1 MNHEY and CDR2 SVGEGT. The CDR3 is 15 residues long. V was pared by 5 bases and J by 5 bases, with 8 bases of the junction left unmatched. The CDR3 sequence: CASSPSGSFDNEQFS. CDR3 nucleotides: TGTGCCAGCAGTCCGAGCGGGAGCTTCGACAATGAGCAGTTCTCC.

The chain recombines TRBV6-4 with TRBJ1-1; D gene unclear. Germline CDR1 and CDR2: MRHNA and SNTAGT. The ends were cut back, 5 bases at V and 3 bases at J, with 10 bases in the middle. The CDR3 contains 13 residues. The DNA for the CDR3 is TGTGCCAGCAGTTTGGCCGAGGACACTGAAGCTTTCTTT. Its translation: CASSLAEDTEAFF.

Regarding this clonotype: A read error is possible here, since a much larger clone lies one base away. V usage is TRBV6-1 and J usage is TRBJ2-7; no reliable D call. The germline gives CDR1 MNHNS, CDR2 SASEGT. The CDR3 loop spans 13 amino acids. With 2 bases removed from V and 7 bases from J, the gap between germline ends came to 12 bases. The CDR3 coding sequence is TGTGCCAGCAGTGAAAGTGTTACTACTGAGCAGTACTTC. This encodes CASSESVTTEQYF.

This clonotype was recorded a few times. The chain employs TRBV11-2 and TRBJ1-2; D might be TRBD1 (5 bases). V was shortened by 6 bases and J by 4 bases, with 15 bases between the two germline ends. Per germline, CDR1 SGHAT and CDR2 FQNNGV. The CDR3 has 14 residues. CDR3 in amino acids: CASRTSGGGYGYTF. CDR3 sequence (DNA): TGTGCCAGCAGGACCTCGGGGGGGGGCTATGGCTACACCTTC.

With regard to this clonotype: The junction departs from germline at one end; a sequencing error may be responsible. V gene TRBV10-3 combines with J gene TRBJ2-7; 12 nucleotides line up with TRBD1. The CDR3 contains 14 residues. Looked up from germline, CDR1 is ENHRY and CDR2 is SYGVKD. The CDR3 sequence: CAISTGTGGHEHYF. CDR3 sequence (DNA): TGTGCCATCAGTACCGGGACAGGGGGCCACGAGCATTACTTC.

This clonotype appeared a few times. J is TRBJ2-3 and V is TRBV6-1; D uncertain. Trimming removed 3 bases at V and 7 bases at J, with 8 bases between. The CDR3 has 12 amino acids. CDR1 and CDR2 (germline): MNHNS, SASEGT. CDR3 sequence reads: CASSETLYTQYF. In DNA, the CDR3 is TGTGCCAGCAGTGAGACCCTATATACGCAGTATTTT.

As regards this clonotype: This may arise from a read error, as a much more abundant clone is one base away. This chain links TRBV4-1 with TRBJ2-5; the D call may be TRBD1 or TRBD2 (6 bases each). The CDR3 extends over 15 amino acids. Germline assignment: CDR1 MGHRA and CDR2 YSYEKL. This CDR3 is CANSPQEGETETQYF. CDR3 DNA: TGCGCCAACAGCCCCCAGGAGGGGGAGACGGAGACCCAGTACTTC.

Note on this clonotype: A much larger clone differs from this one at a single base, so this may be a read error. The CDR3 protein is CTSSQGTGQNNEQFF. The CDR3 region has the DNA TGCACCAGCAGCCAAGGGACGGGGCAAAACAATGAGCAGTTCTTC. This chain links TRBV4-3 with TRBJ2-1; D may correspond to TRBD1 or TRBD2 (5 bases each). The CDR3 sequence is 15 residues long. Germline CDR1 reads LGHNA; CDR2 reads YSLEER.

The chain has TRBV4-2 and TRBJ1-5; D is unclear. Germline CDR1 and CDR2: LGHNA and YNFKEQ. The CDR3 loop spans 15 amino acids. Trimming left V 7 bases short and J 4 bases short, with 17 bases between. The CDR3 loop is CASKQDGRQNQPQHF. The DNA for the CDR3 is TGTGCCAGCAAACAAGATGGGCGACAAAATCAGCCCCAGCATTTT.

This clonotype is a singleton in its sample. The chain is built from TRBV5-1 and TRBJ1-1; 9 bases are a match to TRBD1. This CDR3 has 14 residues. The trim removed 6 bases at V and 6 bases at J, leaving 9 bases unmatched. Germline CDR1 SGHRS, CDR2 YFSETQ. The CDR3 is CASNSGTGSSEAFF. CDR3 coding DNA: TGCGCCAGCAACTCCGGGACAGGGAGTTCTGAAGCTTTCTTT.

Worth noting for this clonotype: With a much larger clone just one base away, this may be a read error. This chain uses TRBV6-1 with TRBJ1-2; D unresolved. In germline, CDR1 is MNHNS, CDR2 SASEGT. The V end lost 3 bases, the J end lost 8 bases, and 13 bases lay between the germline ends. The CDR3 runs to 13 residues. The CDR3 loop reads CASSDQRVPGYTF. For the CDR3, the DNA is TGTGCCAGCAGTGATCAAAGGGTACCCGGCTACACCTTC.

This clonotype came up a few times. The chain combines TRBV5-6 with TRBJ1-6; tentative D call: TRBD1 (6 bases). The germline V gene has CDR1 SGHDT and CDR2 YYEEEE. V lost 3 bases and J 7 bases, leaving 11 bases between the germline ends. The CDR3 has 14 amino acids. CDR3 in amino acids: CASSWTALNSPLHF. CDR3 bases: TGTGCCAGCAGCTGGACAGCGCTAAATTCACCCCTCCACTTT.

Notes on this clonotype: Possible read error: a much larger clone is one base away. The chain uses TRBV10-3 and TRBJ2-2; 11 nucleotides agree with TRBD1. The CDR3 covers 17 residues. With V trimmed by 6 bases and J by 6 bases, 12 bases remained unmatched. Germline CDR1 and CDR2: ENHRY and SYGVKD. This CDR3 reads CAISRDRGVFTPGELFF. CDR3 nucleotides: TGTGCCATCAGCCGGGACAGGGGGGTCTTCACTCCCGGGGAGCTGTTTTTT.

Notes on this clonotype: A read error may explain this, as a much larger clone is one base away. The genes are TRBV6-2 or TRBV6-3 and TRBJ2-7; 8 bases match TRBD1. Germline assignment: CDR1 MNHEY and CDR2 SVGEGT. Trimming removed 8 bases from V and 6 bases from J; junction bases left unmatched: 6. The CDR3 consists of 12 residues. This CDR3 is CASATGAGEQYF. CDR3 in DNA: TGTGCCAGCGCGACAGGGGCGGGCGAGCAGTACTTC.

As regards this clonotype: At one end the junction does not follow the germline gene, possibly because of a read error. V is TRBV4-2 and J is TRBJ2-2; 12 positions match TRBD2. The length of the CDR3 is 19 residues. Germline lookup yields CDR1 LGHNA and CDR2 YNFKEQ. Here the CDR3 reads CAGSQGMLAGGPTTGELFF. The CDR3 nucleotides read TGTGCCGGCAGCCAAGGGATGCTAGCGGGAGGGCCGACAACCGGGGAGCTGTTTTTT.

As regards this clonotype: One base away lies a much larger clone, so this may be a sequencing read error. The gene calls are TRBV12-3 or TRBV12-4 and TRBJ2-1; tentative D call: TRBD2 (5 bases). CDR3 length: 17 amino acids. The V and J ends lost 6 bases and 5 bases respectively, with 23 bases between them. Here the CDR3 DNA reads TGTGCCAGCAGCTTTGGAAATCGCGGGTTCCGTGACAATGAGCAGTTCTTC. Protein product: CASSFGNRGFRDNEQFF.

This sequence joins TRBV5-1 and TRBJ2-2; 9 bases agree with TRBD1. V lost 5 bases, J lost 3 bases, and 8 bases stayed unmatched. Germline lookup yields CDR1 SGHRS and CDR2 YFSETQ. The CDR3 loop spans 16 amino acids. CDR3 region: CASREMDRGYTGELFF. The CDR3 DNA follows: TGCGCCAGCAGGGAGATGGACAGGGGTTACACCGGGGAGCTGTTTTTT.

This clonotype was recorded many times. The gene calls are TRBV10-3 and TRBJ2-1; TRBD2 might be the D (6 bases). This CDR3 contains 17 residues. Trimming cost V 3 bases and J 0 bases, with 15 bases left between them. CDR1 is ENHRY, CDR2 SYGVKD, per germline. In nucleotides, the CDR3 is TGTGCCATCAGTGAAAAGGAGGGAGGAAGCTCCTACAATGAGCAGTTCTTC. Its protein product is CAISEKEGGSSYNEQFF.

This clonotype was seen many times. The gene calls are TRBV29-1 and TRBJ2-2; TRBD1 aligns across 10 bases. CDR1 is SQVTM and CDR2 is ANQGSEA in the germline V gene. The ends lost 6 bases at V and 6 bases at J; junction bases unmatched: 7. CDR3 length: 14 amino acids. CDR3 sequence (DNA): TGCAGCGTCGGAGGGACAGGGGAAGCCGGGGAGCTGTTTTTT. This codes for CSVGGTGEAGELFF.

In this sample, this clonotype turned up many times. The chain couples TRBV10-2 to TRBJ1-3, with no clear D. This CDR3 spans 14 amino acids. Trimming shortened V by 6 bases and J by 0 bases, and 9 bases separated the two germline ends. The germline V gene has CDR1 WSHSY and CDR2 SAAADI. This chain's CDR3 is CASRDNGSGNTIYF. CDR3 nucleotides: TGCGCCAGCAGGGATAACGGCTCTGGAAACACCATATATTTT.

This clonotype was recorded once. Because the CDR3 is missing its conserved closing phenylalanine or tryptophan, this is likely a read error. The rearrangement joins TRBV11-2 to TRBJ2-7; D might be TRBD1 (6 bases). Germline CDR1 is SGHAT and CDR2 is FQNNGV. Trimming removed 5 bases from V and 6 bases from J, with 11 bases in between. The CDR3 extends over 12 amino acids. CDR3 in DNA: TGTGCCAGCAGCCCAGGACAGTGCGAGCAGTACTTA. This translates into CASSPGQCEQYL.

In this sample, this clonotype turned up a few times. CDR3 bases: TGTGCCAGCAGTCCTAACAGACAGGTTTGGGAGTCTGGAAACACCATATATTTT. Translating gives CASSPNRQVWESGNTIYF. The rearrangement joins TRBV6-5 to TRBJ1-3; the D gene is possibly TRBD1 (6 bases). The CDR3 contains 18 residues. The V gene's germline CDR1 is MNHEY and CDR2 SVGAGI. Deletions cut 5 bases from V and 1 base from J, with 21 bases between.

Concerning this clonotype itself: A much larger clone differs by one base, so this may be a read error. The V and J genes are TRBV6-5 and TRBJ2-7; D might be TRBD1 (5 bases). From germline, CDR1 is MNHEY and CDR2 SVGAGI. CDR3 length: 14 amino acids. V lost 7 bases and J 3 bases, leaving 16 bases between the germline ends. The CDR3 loop reads CASIPRQGGYEQYF. The CDR3 DNA follows: TGTGCCAGCATTCCTAGGCAGGGTGGCTACGAGCAGTACTTC.

In this sample, this clonotype turned up many times. The chain combines TRBV6-5 with TRBJ1-6, with a tentative D call TRBD1 (6 bases). V was clipped by 8 bases and J by 7 bases, with 15 bases between them. The CDR3 is made up of 14 amino acids. Germline V gene sequence: CDR1 MNHEY, CDR2 SVGAGI. The CDR3 DNA is TGTGCCAGCCTTTCTGGGGGGCTAAATTCACCCCTCCACTTT. Its translation: CASLSGGLNSPLHF.

In the case of this clonotype: A much bigger clone sits one base away, suggesting this may be a read error. The rearrangement links TRBV4-1 to TRBJ2-7; D is ambiguous. The V end lost 2 bases, the J end lost 7 bases, and 12 bases lay between the germline ends. The germline gives CDR1 MGHRA, CDR2 YSYEKL. The CDR3 is 13 residues long. The CDR3 DNA reads TGCGCCAGCAGCCAAAGGCCCATTGGGGAGCAGTACTTC. This sequence encodes CASSQRPIGEQYF.

With regard to this clonotype: Just one base apart from a much larger clone, this may be a read error. The CDR3 is CASSKDSARETRYF. CDR3 nucleotides: TGTGCCAGCAGTAAGGACAGTGCTAGGGAGACCCGGTACTTC. The chain joins TRBV6-6 to TRBJ2-5, with D tentatively TRBD1 (6 bases). Per germline, CDR1 MNHNY and CDR2 SVGAGI (reference sequence). The CDR3 sequence is 14 residues long.

DNA of the CDR3: TGTGCCAGCAACTCGAGCTCTGGCGGGAGGTCCTACAATGAGCAGTTCTTC. Its translation is CASNSSSGGRSYNEQFF. The chain couples TRBV11-3 to TRBJ2-1; TRBD2 agrees at 8 bases. The V gene end was trimmed by 7 bases and the J gene end by 1 base; junction bases not matched to a gene: 12. The V gene's germline CDR1 is SGHNT and CDR2 YENEEA. The CDR3 spans 17 residues.

This clonotype came up many times. This chain uses TRBV6-5 with TRBJ1-2, with TRBD1 identical over 7 bases. After removal of 0 bases from V and 2 bases from J, the junction contained 12 bases not matched to a gene. The V gene's germline CDR1 is MNHEY and CDR2 SVGAGI. CDR3 size: 18 residues. The CDR3 region is CASSYSRVIVTGNYGYTF. The CDR3, as DNA: TGTGCCAGCAGTTACTCGAGGGTTATAGTGACAGGGAACTATGGCTACACCTTC.

Only a few counts were recorded for this clonotype. Compared with germline, one end of the junction differs, possibly owing to a read error. The rearrangement joins TRBV11-2 to TRBJ1-6; D not resolved. CDR3 length: 11 amino acids. Germline-derived CDR1 and CDR2 are SGHAT and FQNNGV. CDR3 DNA sequence: TGTGCCAGCAGCCTGAATTTACCCCTCCACTTT. Amino acids: CASSLNLPLHF.

In regard to this clonotype: This could be a read error, since a much larger clone is one nucleotide away. V and J are TRBV6-1 and TRBJ2-3, with TRBD2 as a possible D gene (5 bases). V was pared by 5 bases and J by 6 bases, with 15 bases between. The CDR3 has 14 residues. The germline gives CDR1 MNHNS, CDR2 SASEGT. CDR3 coding DNA: TGTGCCAGCAGTCAAGATCTGGAGGTGGATACGCAGTATTTT. Translating gives CASSQDLEVDTQYF.